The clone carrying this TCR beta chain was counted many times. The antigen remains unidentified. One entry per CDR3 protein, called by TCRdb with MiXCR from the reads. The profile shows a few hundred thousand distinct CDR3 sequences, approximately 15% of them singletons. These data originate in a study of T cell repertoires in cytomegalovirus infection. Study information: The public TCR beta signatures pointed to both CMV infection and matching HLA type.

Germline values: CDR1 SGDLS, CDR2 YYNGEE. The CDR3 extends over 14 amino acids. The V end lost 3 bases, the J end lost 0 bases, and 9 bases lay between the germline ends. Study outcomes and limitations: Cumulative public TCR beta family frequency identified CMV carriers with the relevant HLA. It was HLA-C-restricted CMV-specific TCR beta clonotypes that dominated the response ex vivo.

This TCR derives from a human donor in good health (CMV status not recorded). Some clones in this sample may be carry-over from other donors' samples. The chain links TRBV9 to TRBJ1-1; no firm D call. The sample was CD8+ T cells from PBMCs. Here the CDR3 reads CASSEDNMNTEAFF. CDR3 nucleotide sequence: TGTGCCAGCAGCGAAGATAACATGAACACTGAAGCTTTCTTT. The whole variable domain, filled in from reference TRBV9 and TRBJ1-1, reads DSGVTQTPKHLITATGQRVTLRCSPRSGDLSVYWYQQSLDQGLQFLIQYYNGEERAKGNILERFSAQQFPDLHSELNLSSLELGDSALYFCASSEDNMNTEAFFGQGTRLTVV.